The 22 T cell receptor beta chains below were found in one sample sequenced in a study of T-cell reconstitution after alpha-beta-depleted transplantation in children. TCRbeta library preparation incorporated unique molecular identifiers. TCRdb re-derived calls from the PCR reads in MiXCR, one entry per CDR3 protein. The table shows fewer than 700,000 distinct CDR3 sequences, with 10% to 15% occurring only once. This specimen consisted of PBMCs, mostly from graft donor cells, obtained 360 days after TCRalphabeta/CD19-depleted stem cell transplant. The receptors derive from a male patient between 10 and 17 years old who had a stem cell transplant for acute myeloid leukemia, so the T cells may come from the graft donor.

This clonotype was counted ten times or more. The rearrangement joins TRBV28 to TRBJ2-7; 9 bases match TRBD1. This CDR3 contains 15 residues. CDR1 and CDR2 (germline): MDHEN, SYDVKM. V shed 3 bases, J shed 1 base, and the junction held 4 bases outside the gene matches. The CDR3 bases are TGTGCCAGCAGTTTTCGCGGGACAGGGTCCTACGAGCAGTACTTC. Its translation is CASSFRGTGSYEQYF.

The V call is TRBV20-1, the J call TRBJ2-7; 8 bases line up with TRBD1. Germline V gives CDR1 DFQATT, CDR2 SNEGSKA (reference sequence). Trimming removed 3 bases from V and 4 bases from J; junction bases left unmatched: 8. This CDR3 has 14 amino acids. CDR3 DNA sequence: TGCAGTGCTAGCCCGGGACAGGCCGGTTACGAGCAGTACTTC. Translation gives CSASPGQAGYEQYF.

This clonotype was recorded a few times. V usage is TRBV24-1 and J usage is TRBJ2-2; a possible D gene is TRBD1 (6 bases). Germline CDR1 KGHDR, CDR2 SFDVKD. V was trimmed by 8 bases and J by 3 bases, leaving 12 bases between them. CDR3 length: 14 residues. CDR3 DNA sequence: TGTGCCACCACAGGGGATGGGTACACCGGGGAGCTGTTTTTT. Translation gives CATTGDGYTGELFF.

This chain links TRBV6-1 with TRBJ2-7, with unresolved D. The germline gives CDR1 MNHNS, CDR2 SASEGT. V lost 0 bases and J lost 13, with 16 bases in between. The CDR3 loop spans 13 amino acids. CDR3 region: CASSEALGVREYF. As DNA, the CDR3 is TGTGCCAGCAGTGAAGCGTTAGGAGTGAGAGAATACTTC.

This chain uses TRBV3-1 with TRBJ2-4, with D perhaps TRBD2 (5 bases). The V gene's germline CDR1 is LGHDT and CDR2 YNNKEL (reference sequence). The CDR3 sequence is 14 residues long. Trimming removed 5 bases from V and 9 bases from J, with 17 bases in between. CDR3 in amino acids: CASSSSGGEGIQYF. CDR3 coding DNA: TGTGCCAGCAGCTCCTCTGGCGGCGAGGGCATTCAGTACTTC.

This clonotype occurred a few times. The genes are TRBV7-2 and TRBJ2-1, with D unresolved. CDR1 is SGHTA and CDR2 is FQGNSA in the germline V gene. V was shortened by 2 bases and J by 1 base, with 15 bases between the two germline ends. This CDR3 has 17 residues. The CDR3 bases are TGTGCCAGCAGCTTAATCGTGCTGTGGGAATCCTACAATGAGCAGTTCTTC. Translated, it gives CASSLIVLWESYNEQFF.

This chain joins TRBV19 and TRBJ2-7; possible D gene TRBD1, 5 bases. This CDR3 has 14 amino acids. Trimming left V 9 bases short and J 1 base short, with 16 bases between. The germline gives CDR1 LNHDA, CDR2 SQIVND (reference sequence). CDR3 loop: CASAPAGLSYEQYF. The CDR3 region has the DNA TGTGCCAGCGCTCCCGCAGGGTTATCCTACGAGCAGTACTTC. Drawing the rest from reference TRBV19 and TRBJ2-7, the complete variable domain is DGGITQSPKYLFRKEGQNVTLSCEQNLNHDAMYWYRQDPGQGLRLIYYSQIVNDFQKGDIAEGYSVSREKKESFPLTVTSAQKNPTAFYLCASAPAGLSYEQYFGPGTRLTVT.

The chain carries TRBV9 and TRBJ2-2, with TRBD1 matching 8 bases. The CDR3 covers 16 residues. Looked up from germline, CDR1 is SGDLS and CDR2 is YYNGEE. With 4 bases clipped from V and 5 bases from J, the junction kept 10 bases outside the gene matches. CDR3 DNA sequence: TGTGCCAGCAGCCCGTATGGACAGGGCGGTACCGGGGAGCTGTTTTTT. Residues: CASSPYGQGGTGELFF.

This clonotype was observed a handful of times. This sequence joins TRBV10-3 and TRBJ2-1; D may be TRBD2 (7 bases). The germline V and J ends were trimmed by 7 bases and 7 bases, with 20 bases remaining between them. Per the germline V gene, CDR1 is ENHRY and CDR2 is SYGVKD. The CDR3 contains 15 residues. CDR3 sequence reads: CAIMGGREIRNEQFF. CDR3 nucleotides: TGTGCCATCATGGGGGGGCGGGAGATTAGGAATGAGCAGTTCTTC.

In this sample, this clonotype turned up a few times. The chain couples TRBV5-1 to TRBJ2-2; D might be TRBD2 (5 bases). The CDR3 is made up of 15 amino acids. CDR1 and CDR2 (germline): SGHRS, YFSETQ. V was cut by 1 base and J by 2 bases, with 9 bases left in between. The CDR3 nucleotides read TGCGCCAGCAGCTTGAAGGAGGATAACACCGGGGAGCTGTTTTTT. It is translated as CASSLKEDNTGELFF.

The chain joins TRBV6-4 to TRBJ2-3; D gene uncertain. The V gene's germline CDR1 is MRHNA and CDR2 SNTAGT. This CDR3 region has 13 residues. Trimming cost V 2 bases and J 2 bases, with 5 bases left between them. This CDR3 reads CASSDTPTDTQYF. The CDR3 DNA is TGTGCCAGCAGTGACACCCCCACAGATACGCAGTATTTT.

This chain links TRBV7-9 with TRBJ1-2; 7 bases fit TRBD1. The CDR3 consists of 13 residues. With V trimmed by 11 bases and J by 2 bases, 8 bases remained unmatched. Germline V gene data show CDR1 as SEHNR and CDR2 as FQNEAQ (reference sequence). In nucleotides, the CDR3 is TGTGCCTTTACGGGGACAGAAAACTATGGCTACACCTTC. Translation gives CAFTGTENYGYTF.

A few counts support this clonotype. The chain uses TRBV4-3 and TRBJ2-7; 7 bases line up with TRBD1. Germline-derived CDR1 and CDR2 are LGHNA and YSLEER. Trimming cost V 0 bases and J 1 base; bases outside gene matches: 3. This CDR3 is 15 amino acids long. The CDR3 spells CASSQDTDRSYEQYF. In DNA form, the CDR3 reads TGCGCCAGCAGCCAAGATACGGACAGGTCCTACGAGCAGTACTTC.

The chain recombines TRBV10-3 with TRBJ2-7, with TRBD2 identical over 8 bases. CDR1 and CDR2 from the germline V gene are ENHRY and SYGVKD. This CDR3 is 12 amino acids long. Trimming took 10 bases from V and 2 from J; bases not matched to a gene: 4. As DNA, the CDR3 is TGTGCCAATAGCGGGACCACCTACGAGCAGTACTTC. This codes for CANSGTTYEQYF.

This clonotype has a single count. One end of the junction does not line up with germline, which may come from a read error. The rearrangement joins TRBV20-1 to TRBJ2-4; D is undetermined. The CDR3 totals 14 residues. The germline CDR1 and CDR2 sequences are DFQATT and SNEGSKA (reference sequence). In DNA form, the CDR3 reads TGCAGTGCTCCAAGAGGTTGGCCTGGGTACATTCAGCACTTC. This encodes CSAPRGWPGYIQHF.

Ten or more counts support this clonotype. V usage is TRBV29-1 and J usage is TRBJ2-1; D remains unclear. The CDR3 is 13 residues long. Germline V CDR1 and CDR2: SQVTM, ANQGSEA. Between the trimmed V and J ends, which lost 5 bases and 0 bases, there was a span of 8 bases. CDR3 amino acids: CSVSLVSYNEQFF. The CDR3, as DNA: TGCAGCGTTAGTTTAGTCTCCTACAATGAGCAGTTCTTC.

The chain has TRBV5-1 and TRBJ2-7, with D maybe TRBD1 (6 bases). Germline V gene data show CDR1 as SGHRS and CDR2 as YFSETQ. V lost 0 bases to trimming and J lost 6 bases, with 13 bases between them. The CDR3 has 14 residues. In DNA form, the CDR3 reads TGCGCCAGCAGCTTGGACTGGGGGCGAGGCGAGCAGTACTTC. Translated, it gives CASSLDWGRGEQYF.

This clonotype was seen only a few times. The chain employs TRBV20-1 and TRBJ1-2; D is unresolved. The CDR3 runs to 13 residues. From germline, CDR1 is DFQATT and CDR2 SNEGSKA (reference sequence). Trimming took off 0 bases at V and 4 bases at J, with 9 bases between the two ends. The CDR3 nucleotides read TGCAGTGCTAGAGATAGGGAGGCCTATGGCTACACCTTC. Residues: CSARDREAYGYTF.

This chain joins TRBV6-5 and TRBJ2-7; D unresolved. The CDR3 runs to 11 residues. The V gene lost 5 bases and the J gene lost 3 bases, with 5 bases spanning the gap. CDR1 is MNHEY, CDR2 SVGAGI, per germline. The CDR3 DNA is TGTGCCAGCAGTAACGACTACGAGCAGTACTTC. It is translated as CASSNDYEQYF.

This clonotype was seen a few times. Since the CDR3 does not end with the conserved phenylalanine or tryptophan, this likely comes from a read error. The DNA is left out, because the CDR3 cannot be placed on it with certainty; the CDR3 is given as TCRdb lists it. This chain connects TRBV27 to TRBJ2-7; whether TRBD1, the table's D call, matches the DNA was not checked. The CDR3 adds up to 11 amino acids, both ends counted. Germline V gene lookup returns CDR1 MNHEY and CDR2 SMNVEV (reference sequence). The CDR3 sequence: CASSHTGGGSI.

This clonotype appeared many times. The chain couples TRBV7-2 to TRBJ1-5, with a tentative D call TRBD1 (6 bases). CDR1 and CDR2 from the germline V gene are SGHTA and FQGNSA. CDR3 length equals 15 residues. V lost 2 bases, J lost 6 bases, and 14 bases lay in between. The CDR3: CASSLLQGIRQPQHF. The CDR3 region has the DNA TGTGCCAGCAGCTTACTACAGGGAATTCGTCAGCCCCAGCATTTT.

The V call is TRBV4-1, the J call TRBJ2-5; 7 positions agree with TRBD2. CDR3 length: 16 amino acids. CDR1 is MGHRA and CDR2 is YSYEKL in the germline V gene. Trimming at V came to 0 bases and at J to 5 bases, leaving 9 bases not matched to a gene. This CDR3 reads CASSQDRGGISETQYF. For the CDR3, the DNA is TGCGCCAGCAGCCAAGATCGGGGAGGGATTTCGGAGACCCAGTACTTC.